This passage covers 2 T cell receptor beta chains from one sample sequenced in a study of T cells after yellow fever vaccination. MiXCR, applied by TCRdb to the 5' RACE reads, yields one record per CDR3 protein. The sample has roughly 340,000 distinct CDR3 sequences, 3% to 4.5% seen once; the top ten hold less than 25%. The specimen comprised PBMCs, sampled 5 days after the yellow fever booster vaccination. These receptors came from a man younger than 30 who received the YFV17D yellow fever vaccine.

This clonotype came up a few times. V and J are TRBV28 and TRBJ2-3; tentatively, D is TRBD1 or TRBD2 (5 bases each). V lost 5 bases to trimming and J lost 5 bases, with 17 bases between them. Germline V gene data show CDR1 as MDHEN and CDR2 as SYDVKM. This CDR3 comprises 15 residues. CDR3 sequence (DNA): TGTGCCAGCAGTACCGCTGGGACCCTCGTAGATACGCAGTATTTT. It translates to CASSTAGTLVDTQYF.

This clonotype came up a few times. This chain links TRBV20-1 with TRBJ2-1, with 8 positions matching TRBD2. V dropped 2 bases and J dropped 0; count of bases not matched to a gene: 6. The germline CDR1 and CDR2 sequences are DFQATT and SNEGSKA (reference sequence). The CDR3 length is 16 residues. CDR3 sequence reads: CSARQSGGISYNEQFF. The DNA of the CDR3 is TGCAGTGCTAGACAAAGCGGGGGCATCTCCTACAATGAGCAGTTCTTC.